This T cell receptor (beta chain) comes out of a study of T-cell reconstitution after alpha-beta-depleted transplantation in children. Points from the study as a whole: About two months after transplant, alpha-beta T cells reportedly came from several hundred expanded graft clones. One year after transplant, T-cell counts and diversity came mostly from newly produced T cells. Some patients owed their high day-60 TCRbeta diversity to surviving recipient T cells and thymic progenitors.

Unique molecular identifiers were used in preparing the TCRbeta library. MiXCR, run by TCRdb on the PCR reads, gives a single entry per CDR3 protein. The data contain approximately 400,000 distinct CDR3 sequences, roughly 16% of them singletons. J was trimmed by 2 bases and V by 2 bases; bases with no gene match: 6. Germline assignment: CDR1 MNHEY and CDR2 SVGAGI. This CDR3 is built from 18 residues. Notes on this clonotype: What it binds is unknown.

Specimen: PBMCs, mostly from graft donor cells, collected 360 days after TCRalphabeta/CD19-depleted stem cell transplant. This chain uses TRBV6-5 with TRBJ2-6; TRBD1 matches 10 bases. The sequence derives from a boy under three years old who had a stem cell transplant for Wiskott-Aldrich syndrome, so the T cells may come from the graft donor. As DNA, the CDR3 is TGTGCCAGCAGTTACATAGGGACAGGGGTACCTGGGGCCAACGTCCTGACTTTC. Translating gives CASSYIGTGVPGANVLTF.